This T cell receptor (beta chain) was retrieved from a study of shared clonotypes between healthy human individuals. Study information: Donor ages ranged 18 to 49 years: a couple of women, a few men.

With regard to this clone: The target antigen is unknown.

Sequenced by immunoSEQ multiplex PCR; TCRdb stores in-frame clones only, minus some. The table lists about 2 million clones, about 95% of them singletons, with more than 0.95% in the top ten. Broader study findings: Roughly 5% was the fraction of naive CD4 clonotypes found shared across a few donors.

Germline assignment: CDR1 SGHDT and CDR2 YYEEEE. The CDR3 consists of 13 residues. V was cut by 4 bases and J by 2 bases, with 10 bases left in between. It was CD45RO-negative cells, positively selected for CCR7, that made up naive CD8 cells, with terminally differentiated effector memory CD45RA+ cells excluded. Recent acute infections and vaccinations were absent in the healthy HIV-negative adult donors. The sequence was collected from a man younger than 35 in good health. This chain joins TRBV5-6 and TRBJ2-7; D uncertain. Sequenced input: naive CD8+ T cells sorted from blood. The CDR3 loop reads CASSVPGPYEQYF. CDR3 nucleotide sequence: TGTGCCAGCAGCGTACCGGGCCCCTACGAGCAGTACTTC.